This TCR beta chain was sequenced for a study of Graves' ophthalmopathy and Graves' hyperthyroidism. Whole-study findings and limits: The model forecast ophthalmopathy progression, reaching roughly 71% sensitivity and about 75% specificity. Researchers report that a 13-signature model separated ophthalmopathy from stable hyperthyroidism, posting 87.88% sensitivity and more than 70% specificity.

Regarding this clonotype: The antigen is not known.

Amplification of the TCR beta CDR3 regions used RNA transcripts (as template). First-round RT-PCR with HTBI primers preceded a second-round multiplex PCR. TCRdb redid the calling of the multiplex PCR reads with MiXCR, one entry per CDR3 protein. The sample lists about 400,000 distinct CDR3 sequences, around 18% occurring once. Input material: peripheral blood. The TCR was taken from a woman between 18 and 29 years old with Graves' ophthalmopathy.

This CDR3 reads CASSLEATEAFF. As DNA, the CDR3 is TGCGCCAGCAGCTTGGAGGCGACTGAAGCTTTCTTT. The chain links TRBV5-1 to TRBJ1-1, with unresolved D. Per germline, CDR1 SGHRS and CDR2 YFSETQ. Trimming removed 0 bases at V and 5 bases at J, with 5 bases between. The CDR3 totals 12 residues. Together with reference TRBV5-1 and TRBJ1-1, the CDR3 gives the full variable domain: KAGVTQTPRYLIKTRGQQVTLSCSPISGHRSVSWYQQTPGQGLQFLFEYFSETQRNKGNFPGRFSGRQFSNSRSEMNVSTLELGDSALYLCASSLEATEAFFGQGTRLTVV.